These 27 T cell receptor beta chains came from one sample sequenced in a study of a mutant IDH1 vaccine in newly diagnosed glioma. Noted time point: week 47, end of study. Every single dose of the vaccine, 300 ug of mutant IDH1 20-mer peptide, came with topical imiquimod. Clones were sequenced by immunoSEQ multiplex PCR, and TCRdb holds only the in-frame ones, with some missing. The sample consists of roughly 35,000 clones, roughly 70% of them appearing once. Their target antigens are unknown. The sequences come from PBMCs, collected from a glioma patient whose treatment included an IDH1 peptide vaccine. These receptor sequences come from a middle-aged man with glioma.

This clone was observed a few times. V is TRBV11-2 and J is TRBJ2-1, with TRBD2 identical over 7 bases. This CDR3 has 13 residues. The germline V gene encodes CDR1 SGHAT and CDR2 FQNNGV. The trim removed 3 bases at V and 6 bases at J, leaving 2 bases unmatched. Here the CDR3 reads CASSFASGNEQFF. DNA of the CDR3: TGTGCCAGCAGCTTTGCTAGCGGCAATGAGCAGTTCTTC. Full variable domain (remainder filled in from reference TRBV11-2 and TRBJ2-1): EAGVAQSPRYKIIEKRQSVAFWCNPISGHATLYWYQQILGQGPKLLIQFQNNGVVDDSQLPKDRFSAERLKGVDSTLKIQPAKLEDSAVYLCASSFASGNEQFFGPGTRLTVL.

This sequence joins TRBV11-3 and TRBJ2-2, with 8 bases that match TRBD1. The germline V gene encodes CDR1 SGHNT and CDR2 YENEEA. This CDR3 spans 16 amino acids. Trimming removed 5 bases from V and 3 bases from J; junction bases left unmatched: 8. The CDR3 nucleotides read TGTGCCAGCAGCCCGCGACCGGGACAGGACACCGGGGAGCTGTTTTTT. Amino acids: CASSPRPGQDTGELFF. The full variable domain, with the rest looked up from reference TRBV11-3 and TRBJ2-2, is EAGVVQSPRYKIIEKKQPVAFWCNPISGHNTLYWYLQNLGQGPELLIRYENEEAVDDSQLPKDRFSAERLKGVDSTLKIQPAELGDSAVYLCASSPRPGQDTGELFFGEGSRLTVL.

The chain combines TRBV7-9 with TRBJ2-3; perhaps TRBD2 as D (6 bases). The CDR3 loop spans 15 amino acids. The ends were cut back, 5 bases at V and 5 bases at J, with 17 bases in the middle. From germline, CDR1 is SEHNR and CDR2 FQNEAQ (reference sequence). The CDR3 protein is CASSPLGGLGDTQYF. CDR3 DNA sequence: TGTGCCAGCAGCCCCTTGGGGGGTTTGGGAGATACGCAGTATTTT.

This clone was recorded once. The chain carries TRBV29-1 and TRBJ2-7, with TRBD2 as a possible D gene (5 bases). V shed 2 bases and J shed 5 bases, with 13 bases lying between them. Germline assignment: CDR1 SQVTM and CDR2 ANQGSEA. This CDR3 has 13 amino acids. This chain's CDR3 is CSVERTGSDEQYF. The CDR3 region has the DNA TGCAGCGTTGAACGGACGGGGTCTGACGAGCAGTACTTC.

This clone appeared a single time. V gene TRBV28 combines with J gene TRBJ2-1; D ambiguous. Trimming took off 10 bases at V and 1 base at J, with 11 bases between the two ends. The CDR3 has 13 residues. Germline CDR1 reads MDHEN; CDR2 reads SYDVKM. The CDR3 DNA reads TGTGCCACCTGGAGTGGTTCCTACAATGAGCAGTTCTTC. Amino acid sequence: CATWSGSYNEQFF. Variable domain in full (rest from reference TRBV28 and TRBJ2-1): DVKVTQSSRYLVKRTGEKVFLECVQDMDHENMFWYRQDPGLGLRLIYFSYDVKMKEKGDIPEGYSVSREKKERFSLILESASTNQTSMYLCATWSGSYNEQFFGPGTRLTVL.

This clone was observed a single time. V usage is TRBV7-8 and J usage is TRBJ2-1, with 9 bases matching TRBD2. Germline assignment: CDR1 SGHVS and CDR2 FQNEAQ. The CDR3 has 17 residues. V was clipped by 4 bases and J by 7 bases; unmatched bases: 14. As DNA, the CDR3 is TGTGCCAGCAGCTCGATAGCGGGAGTGGCCGTAGGAAATGAGCAGTTCTTC. Protein: CASSSIAGVAVGNEQFF.

The chain is built from TRBV7-8 and TRBJ2-1, with D maybe TRBD2 (5 bases). The ends were cut back, 4 bases at V and 0 bases at J, with 7 bases in the middle. Germline CDR1 and CDR2: SGHVS and FQNEAQ. The CDR3 sequence is 14 residues long. Here the CDR3 reads CASSSGSSYNEQFF. The CDR3 nucleotides read TGTGCCAGCAGCTCTGGGAGCTCCTACAATGAGCAGTTCTTC.

This clone has only one observation. This chain links TRBV6-1 with TRBJ1-6; D gene unclear. This CDR3 contains 13 residues. Germline V lookup: CDR1 MNHNS, CDR2 SASEGT. Trimming shortened V by 0 bases and J by 11 bases, and 8 bases separated the two germline ends. CDR3 amino acids: CASSEAAATPLHF. CDR3 coding DNA: TGTGCCAGCAGTGAAGCTGCAGCCACACCCCTCCACTTT.

This clone occurred a few times. CDR3 sequence (DNA): TGTGCCAGTAGTATATCACGGGCGAACACTGAAGCTTTCTTT. It specifies CASSISRANTEAFF. V and J are TRBV19 and TRBJ1-1; D is undetermined. The CDR3 contains 14 residues. Trimming removed 2 bases at V and 1 base at J, with 8 bases between. CDR1 and CDR2 (germline): LNHDA, SQIVND (reference sequence).

This sequence joins TRBV27 and TRBJ2-7; weak D call: TRBD1 (6 bases). V dropped 5 bases and J dropped 3 bases, with 14 bases sitting between them. Germline lookup yields CDR1 MNHEY and CDR2 SMNVEV (reference sequence). This CDR3 region has 14 residues. The CDR3 loop is CASSPKTGRYEQYV. The CDR3 nucleotides read TGTGCCAGCAGTCCCAAGACAGGCCGCTACGAGCAGTACGTC.

V usage is TRBV7-2 and J usage is TRBJ2-7; D is unclear. The germline V gene has CDR1 SGHTA and CDR2 FQGNSA. This CDR3 comprises 11 residues. V lost 5 bases and J 4 bases, leaving 6 bases between the germline ends. CDR3 sequence (DNA): TGTGCCAGCAGCCATCGATACGAGCAGTACGTC. The encoded protein is CASSHRYEQYV.

This clone was recorded once. The rearrangement uses TRBV30 and TRBJ2-2; 7 bases are a match to TRBD2. CDR3 length: 13 amino acids. V trimming: 2 bases; J trimming: 8 bases; junction bases outside the gene matches: 5. From germline, CDR1 is GTSNPN and CDR2 SVGIG (reference sequence). The CDR3 protein is CAWSPSGKGELFF. The CDR3 DNA reads TGTGCCTGGAGTCCCAGCGGGAAGGGGGAGCTGTTTTTT.

This clone was counted only a few times. The V gene is TRBV4-1, the J gene TRBJ1-1; D remains unclear. The CDR3 loop spans 18 amino acids. CDR1 is MGHRA, CDR2 YSYEKL, per germline. Trimming removed 1 base from V and 4 bases from J, with 22 bases in between. The CDR3 reads CASSQGWHRRKGGTEAFF. The CDR3 bases are TGCGCCAGCAGCCAAGGATGGCATAGGCGTAAGGGAGGCACTGAAGCTTTCTTT.

In its sample, this clone was seen a few times. The chain has TRBV5-6 and TRBJ1-4, with TRBD1 as a possible D gene (6 bases). The V gene lost 0 bases and the J gene lost 8 bases, with 14 bases spanning the gap. In germline, CDR1 is SGHDT, CDR2 YYEEEE. The CDR3 runs to 15 residues. In nucleotides, the CDR3 is TGTGCCAGCAGCTTGGGCGGCAGGGGAGGAGAAAAACTGTTTTTT. Protein sequence: CASSLGGRGGEKLFF.

This clone was found a few times. This chain joins TRBV10-1 and TRBJ1-1; D perhaps matches TRBD1 (6 bases). Germline V gene sequence: CDR1 WNHNN, CDR2 SYGVQD (reference sequence). V shed 6 bases and J shed 0 bases, with 8 bases lying between them. The CDR3 covers 13 residues. The CDR3 nucleotides read TGCGCCAGCAGAGGGACACTGAACACTGAAGCTTTCTTT. Translation: CASRGTLNTEAFF.

This sequence joins TRBV7-6 and TRBJ1-6; D may be TRBD1 (6 bases). Germline V CDR1 and CDR2: SGHVS, FNYEAQ. The CDR3 sequence is 15 residues long. Trimming pared 5 bases from V and 8 bases from J, leaving 16 bases between. The CDR3 DNA reads TGTGCCAGCAGCCCGGACAGCCCCGGCTATTCACCCCTCCACTTT. Amino acids: CASSPDSPGYSPLHF.

This clone was detected a few times. V usage is TRBV6-5 and J usage is TRBJ1-4; D gene uncertain. The CDR3 runs 14 residues. Germline values: CDR1 MNHEY, CDR2 SVGAGI. V was trimmed by 8 bases and J by 0 bases, leaving 10 bases between them. The CDR3 protein is CASGSYPTNEKLFF. CDR3 DNA: TGTGCCAGCGGATCGTATCCAACTAATGAAAAACTGTTTTTT.

This chain connects TRBV5-1 to TRBJ2-1, with D possibly TRBD1 on 5 matching bases. CDR1 SGHRS and CDR2 YFSETQ come from the germline V gene. Between the trimmed V and J ends, which lost 2 bases and 7 bases, there was a span of 13 bases. The CDR3 totals 14 residues. The CDR3 here is CASSFDSTSNEQFF. Written as DNA, the CDR3 is TGCGCCAGCAGCTTTGACAGTACTTCAAATGAGCAGTTCTTC.

This clone was seen only a few times. An end of the junction differs from the germline gene, which may be a read error. The CDR3 is CASSLGNQAQHF. CDR3 sequence (DNA): TGTGCCAGCAGCTTAGGGAATCAGGCCCAGCATTTT. The V call is TRBV7-6, the J call TRBJ1-5; the D is unclear. Germline V gene sequence: CDR1 SGHVS, CDR2 FNYEAQ. The CDR3 has 12 amino acids.

J is TRBJ1-5 and V is TRBV6-5; TRBD1 is a possible D gene (5 bases). The CDR3 contains 15 residues. V was clipped by 8 bases and J by 4 bases, with 18 bases between them. Germline V gene data show CDR1 as MNHEY and CDR2 as SVGAGI. CDR3 amino acids: CASSLNRGGNQPQHF. In nucleotides, the CDR3 is TGTGCCAGCTCTCTCAACCGGGGGGGTAATCAGCCCCAGCATTTT.

The chain joins TRBV5-8 to TRBJ1-2; D is unresolved. Trimming shortened V by 0 bases and J by 5 bases, and 17 bases separated the two germline ends. Germline lookup yields CDR1 SGHTS and CDR2 YDEGEE. The CDR3 is made up of 16 amino acids. CDR3 coding DNA: TGTGCCAGCAGCTTGGCCCAAAATCCGGGGTTATATGGCTACACCTTC. Amino acid sequence: CASSLAQNPGLYGYTF.

The V call is TRBV7-9, the J call TRBJ2-4; no reliable D call. There are 16 residues in the CDR3. Germline V lookup: CDR1 SEHNR, CDR2 FQNEAQ (reference sequence). The V end lost 6 bases, the J end lost 3 bases, and 18 bases lay between the germline ends. CDR3 bases: TGTGCCAGCAGTTCTGTGCTGGCTAGGTTCAAAAACATTCAGTACTTC. The encoded protein is CASSSVLARFKNIQYF.

The V call is TRBV21-1, the J call TRBJ2-1; the DNA was not used to check the table's D call, TRBD2. TRBV21-1 is a documented pseudogene. The CDR3 runs 13 residues. The CDR3 sequence: CASREEGYNEQFF. DNA of the CDR3: TGTGCCAGCAGGGAGGAGGGGTACAATGAGCAGTTCTTC.

V is TRBV4-3 and J is TRBJ2-1; TRBD2 matches at 10 bases. Germline loops: CDR1 LGHNA, CDR2 YSLEER. V lost 4 bases and J lost 5; bases outside the gene matches: 5. This CDR3 has 15 residues. The DNA for the CDR3 is TGCGCCAGCAGCCCAACTAGCGGGGCCAACAATGAGCAGTTCTTC. Residues: CASSPTSGANNEQFF.

CDR3 amino acids: CASSIGGRTQAWEKLFF. CDR3 nucleotide sequence: TGTGCCAGTAGTATAGGGGGCAGAACTCAAGCCTGGGAAAAACTGTTTTTT. The genes are TRBV19 and TRBJ1-4; D may be TRBD1 (5 bases). The CDR3 is made up of 17 amino acids. Trimming removed 1 base at V and 8 bases at J, with 20 bases between. Germline V gene data show CDR1 as LNHDA and CDR2 as SQIVND (reference sequence).

This chain connects TRBV10-2 to TRBJ1-2, with a possible D match to TRBD1 (5 bases). The CDR3 length is 15 residues. Germline V gives CDR1 WSHSY, CDR2 SAAADI. V lost 3 bases and J lost 6, with 17 bases in between. CDR3 in DNA: TGCGCCAGCAGTGAAGTAGGGGTTAACGGGGATGGCTACACCTTC. The encoded protein is CASSEVGVNGDGYTF.

The V gene is TRBV13, the J gene TRBJ2-3; 7 positions match TRBD2. The CDR3 is made up of 18 amino acids. Germline V gene lookup returns CDR1 PRHDT and CDR2 FYEKMQ (reference sequence). Germline trimming cut 0 bases from V and 5 bases from J; bases unmatched to any gene: 14. The CDR3 here is CASSLGSLAVPGGDTQYF. In nucleotides, the CDR3 is TGTGCCAGCAGCTTAGGATCTCTAGCGGTACCCGGGGGAGATACGCAGTATTTT.